The clone carrying this T cell receptor beta chain showed up just a few times. Germline V gene data show CDR1 as DFQATT and CDR2 as SNEGSKA (reference sequence). This CDR3 spans 13 amino acids. V was cut by 6 bases and J by 0 bases, with 9 bases left in between. TCRdb fed the RT-PCR reads into MiXCR, producing one record per CDR3 protein. The data show more than 600,000 distinct CDR3 sequences, 14% seen once. This sequence originates from a female donor in good health, serving as a healthy control. Sequencing used memory CD4+ T cells from blood. This chain links TRBV20-1 with TRBJ1-5; D gene unclear. CDR3 in amino acids: CSAYPYSNQPQHF. The CDR3 DNA reads TGCAGTGCCTATCCTTATAGCAATCAGCCCCAGCATTTT.